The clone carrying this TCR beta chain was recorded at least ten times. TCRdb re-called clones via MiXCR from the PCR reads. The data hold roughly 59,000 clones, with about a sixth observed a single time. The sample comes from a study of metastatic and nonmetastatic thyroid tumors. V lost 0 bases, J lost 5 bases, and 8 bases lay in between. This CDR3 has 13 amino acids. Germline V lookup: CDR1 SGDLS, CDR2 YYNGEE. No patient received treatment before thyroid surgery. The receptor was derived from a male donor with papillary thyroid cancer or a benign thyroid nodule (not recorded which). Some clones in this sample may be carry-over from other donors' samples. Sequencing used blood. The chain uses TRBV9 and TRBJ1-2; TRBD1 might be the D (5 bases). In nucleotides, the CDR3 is TGTGCCAGCAGCGTAGGAGGGGATTATGGCTACACCTTC. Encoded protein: CASSVGGDYGYTF.